A single sample is the source of the 17 T cell receptor beta chains below, sequenced in a study of cytomegalovirus exposure and HLA in healthy donors. The PCR was carried out with 60 Vbeta primers and 13 Jbeta primers. The table came from immunoSEQ multiplex PCR; TCRdb's copy has only in-frame clones and leaves some out. The data contain about 160,000 clones, 79% of them singletons. The sequenced material came from PBMCs. The receptors stem from a man aged 50 or older in good health and CMV-seropositive.

The gene calls are TRBV5-1 and TRBJ2-1; TRBD2 matches at 8 bases. The V and J ends lost 0 bases and 6 bases, in that order; junction bases with no gene match: 5. The CDR3 length is 15 residues. The germline V gene has CDR1 SGHRS and CDR2 YFSETQ. For the CDR3, the DNA is TGCGCCAGCAGCTTGGGTCTAGCGGGTCCCAATGAGCAGTTCTTC. Its translation: CASSLGLAGPNEQFF.

The chain has TRBV2 and TRBJ2-1; D call uncertain. V shed 6 bases and J shed 9 bases, with 12 bases lying between them. The CDR3 covers 12 residues. CDR1 is SNHLY and CDR2 is FYNNEI in the germline V gene. CDR3 in amino acids: CASSTTRSEQFF. CDR3 in DNA: TGTGCCAGCAGCACTACTCGGAGTGAGCAGTTCTTC.

Worth noting for this clone: One junction end does not reproduce the germline sequence, and a read error may be involved. The V call is TRBV7-9, the J call TRBJ2-7; 9 bases fit TRBD1. The CDR3 sequence is 18 residues long. Germline CDR1 reads SEHNR; CDR2 reads FQNEAQ (reference sequence). CDR3 loop: CSSSSNTRGQGKKDEQYF. The DNA for the CDR3 is TGTTCCAGCAGTTCGAATACCCGGGGACAGGGAAAAAAGGACGAGCAGTACTTC.

V and J are TRBV14 and TRBJ1-6; 8 nucleotides align to TRBD1. The CDR3 is 16 residues long. The V segment lost 4 bases and the J segment 8 bases; nucleotides outside the gene matches: 10. CDR1 is SGHDN and CDR2 is FVKESK in the germline V gene. As DNA, the CDR3 is TGTGCCAGCAGCCCCGGTGCAGGGGGCGCGTATTCACCCCTCCACTTT. Translated, it gives CASSPGAGGAYSPLHF.

This clone was recorded only once. J is TRBJ1-1 and V is TRBV7-9, with 8 bases fitting TRBD1. There are 14 residues in the CDR3. V lost 8 bases and J lost 1; bases outside the gene matches: 6. Germline V gene lookup returns CDR1 SEHNR and CDR2 FQNEAQ (reference sequence). CDR3 DNA: TGTGCCAGCGTCCCGGACAGGGCGAACACTGAAGCTTTCTTT. Translated, it gives CASVPDRANTEAFF.

V usage is TRBV5-4 and J usage is TRBJ2-7; 9 nucleotides match TRBD1. The V gene's germline CDR1 is SGHNT and CDR2 YYREEE (reference sequence). This CDR3 region has 14 residues. Trimming removed 3 bases from V and 5 bases from J; junction bases left unmatched: 6. This CDR3 is CASSSPGQGDEQYF. The CDR3 DNA sequence: TGTGCCAGCAGCTCCCCGGGACAGGGTGACGAGCAGTACTTC. Drawing the rest from reference TRBV5-4 and TRBJ2-7, the complete variable domain is ETGVTQSPTHLIKTRGQQVTLRCSSQSGHNTVSWYQQALGQGPQFIFQYYREEENGRGNFPPRFSGLQFPNYSSELNVNALELDDSALYLCASSSPGQGDEQYFGPGTRLTVT.

The V gene is TRBV2, the J gene TRBJ2-2; the D gene is possibly TRBD1 (5 bases). Germline V CDR1 and CDR2: SNHLY, FYNNEI. The ends were cut back, 2 bases at V and 1 base at J, with 8 bases in the middle. The CDR3 sequence is 15 residues long. DNA of the CDR3: TGTGCCAGCAGTGAAAGGGGCAGGAACACCGGGGAGCTGTTTTTT. This codes for CASSERGRNTGELFF.

The V and J genes are TRBV27 and TRBJ1-5; TRBD1 might be the D (6 bases). Germline V CDR1 and CDR2: MNHEY, SMNVEV (reference sequence). CDR3 length equals 13 residues. V lost 6 bases and J lost 4, with 10 bases in between. The CDR3 DNA reads as TGTGCCAGCAGAGAAGGGGGTAATCAGCCCCAGCATTTT. This gives the protein CASREGGNQPQHF.

This clone showed up just once. This chain joins TRBV5-6 and TRBJ2-5; 9 bases agree with TRBD1. The J call may be in error: the DNA end matches TRBJ2-7 better. The CDR3 has 14 residues. Looked up from germline, CDR1 is SGHDT and CDR2 is YYEEEE. The CDR3 nucleotides read TGTGCCAGCAGAGCCGGGACAGGGCGTTACGAGCAGTACTTC. It encodes CASRAGTGRYEQYF.

The chain combines TRBV2 with TRBJ1-1; D unresolved. Germline V CDR1 and CDR2: SNHLY, FYNNEI. Trimming shortened V by 0 bases and J by 1 base, and 9 bases separated the two germline ends. This CDR3 comprises 15 residues. CDR3 coding DNA: TGTGCCAGCAGTGAAGCGGGTCGGGGGAACACTGAAGCTTTCTTT. Translation gives CASSEAGRGNTEAFF.

The rearrangement uses TRBV29-1 and TRBJ2-1, with 7 nucleotides matching TRBD2. The V and J ends lost 4 bases and 0 bases, in that order; junction bases with no gene match: 3. CDR1 and CDR2 (germline): SQVTM, ANQGSEA. The CDR3 consists of 14 residues. This chain's CDR3 is CSVVGGFSYNEQFF. Written as DNA, the CDR3 is TGCAGCGTTGTCGGGGGGTTCTCCTACAATGAGCAGTTCTTC.

This chain uses TRBV5-4 with TRBJ2-7, with 9 bases identical to TRBD2. Unmatched junction bases numbered 5, after V lost 1 base and J lost 3 bases. Per the germline V gene, CDR1 is SGHNT and CDR2 is YYREEE (reference sequence). The CDR3 runs to 15 residues. In DNA form, the CDR3 reads TGTGCCAGCAGCTTGAAAGCGGGAGGCGACTACGAGCAGTACTTC. Translating it yields CASSLKAGGDYEQYF.

The CDR3 DNA is TGTGCCAGCAGCTTAGTTCTCTCGTCCTACGAGCAGTACTTC. It translates to CASSLVLSSYEQYF. The V call is TRBV11-2, the J call TRBJ2-7; D gene uncertain. V shed 1 base and J shed 1 base, with 8 bases lying between them. CDR1 and CDR2 (germline): SGHAT, FQNNGV. This CDR3 is 14 amino acids long.

The genes are TRBV9 and TRBJ1-2, with D perhaps matching TRBD1 (5 bases). This CDR3 has 14 residues. Trimming left V 3 bases short and J 4 bases short, with 13 bases between. Germline assignment: CDR1 SGDLS and CDR2 YYNGEE. In DNA, the CDR3 is TGTGCCAGCAGCGGGGAACGACAGACCTATGGCTACACCTTC. Amino acid sequence: CASSGERQTYGYTF.

The chain employs TRBV6-4 and TRBJ2-3, with D tentatively TRBD2 (5 bases). Between the trimmed V and J ends, which lost 4 bases and 0 bases, there was a span of 8 bases. The CDR3 runs to 14 residues. Germline CDR1 and CDR2: MRHNA and SNTAGT. In DNA form, the CDR3 reads TGTGCCAGCAGTGGGGGAGACAGCACAGATACGCAGTATTTT. This codes for CASSGGDSTDTQYF.

As for this clone: Different DNA sequences within this sample yield the same CDR3. The V gene is TRBV5-1, the J gene TRBJ2-1; no definite D call. Germline V gene lookup returns CDR1 SGHRS and CDR2 YFSETQ. The V end was cut by 0 bases, the J end by 0 bases, with 7 bases between. This CDR3 has 15 residues. The CDR3 is CASSLDGSSYNEQFF. The CDR3 DNA follows: TGCGCCAGCAGCTTGGACGGTAGCTCCTACAATGAGCAGTTCTTC.

In its sample, this clone was seen a few times. The rearrangement uses TRBV27 and TRBJ2-2, with a tentative D call TRBD2 (5 bases). The CDR3 runs 13 residues. V was cut by 0 bases and J by 7 bases, with 6 bases left in between. Germline CDR1 reads MNHEY; CDR2 reads SMNVEV (reference sequence). The CDR3 sequence: CASSLSSGGELFF. In DNA form, the CDR3 reads TGTGCCAGCAGTTTATCGAGCGGCGGGGAGCTGTTTTTT.